The 11 T cell receptor beta chains below come from one sample, sequenced in a study of identical twins. TCRdb itself ran the 5' RACE reads through MiXCR, one entry per CDR3 protein. Of some 600,000 distinct CDR3 sequences in the sample, just over 7% were seen once. These data were also filed under a second study, of yellow fever vaccine responses in identical twins.

Specimen: PBMCs. The receptor set was obtained from a woman aged 18-29 years in good health.

The table lists this clonotype with many counts. The chain uses TRBV28 and TRBJ2-3; TRBD1 matches 7 bases. Germline CDR1 reads MDHEN; CDR2 reads SYDVKM. The length of the CDR3 is 14 residues. V trimming: 4 bases; J trimming: 4 bases; junction bases outside the gene matches: 5. The CDR3 DNA reads as TGTGCCAGCAGTTCCGGGACAGAACCAGATACGCAGTATTTT. Translating it yields CASSSGTEPDTQYF.

The table lists this clonotype with a few counts. The rearrangement uses TRBV19 and TRBJ2-3; the match to TRBD2 covers 7 bases. The CDR3 has 15 residues. Germline values: CDR1 LNHDA, CDR2 SQIVND (reference sequence). V shed 9 bases, J shed 0 bases, and the junction held 9 bases outside the gene matches. The CDR3 DNA reads TGTGCCAGCCAATGGAGCGGGGCAAGCACAGATACGCAGTATTTT. Translating it yields CASQWSGASTDTQYF.

This clonotype was observed at least ten times. In DNA, the CDR3 is TGTGCCAGCAGTCAAGGGCGGTTAACAGATACGCAGTATTTT. Protein product: CASSQGRLTDTQYF. The chain has TRBV25-1 and TRBJ2-3, with D unclear. The ends were cut back, 5 bases at V and 3 bases at J, with 12 bases in the middle. Per germline, CDR1 MGHDK and CDR2 SYGVNS. This CDR3 has 14 amino acids.

V gene TRBV5-1 combines with J gene TRBJ2-7; 7 bases line up with TRBD2. Germline loops: CDR1 SGHRS, CDR2 YFSETQ. The trim removed 2 bases at V and 7 bases at J, leaving 6 bases unmatched. This CDR3 spans 13 amino acids. CDR3: CASSFRAGSEQYF. CDR3 nucleotides: TGCGCCAGCAGCTTCCGAGCGGGAAGTGAGCAGTACTTC.

This chain uses TRBV9 with TRBJ1-3, with 8 bases identical to TRBD1. V lost 5 bases, J lost 2 bases, and 12 bases stayed unmatched. The CDR3 has 17 residues. Germline V lookup: CDR1 SGDLS, CDR2 YYNGEE. The CDR3 region has the DNA TGTGCCAGCAGTCCTAGGACAGGGTTCGACACTGGAAACACCATATATTTT. Its translation: CASSPRTGFDTGNTIYF. The complete variable domain, with remaining parts taken from reference TRBV9 and TRBJ1-3, reads DSGVTQTPKHLITATGQRVTLRCSPRSGDLSVYWYQQSLDQGLQFLIQYYNGEERAKGNILERFSAQQFPDLHSELNLSSLELGDSALYFCASSPRTGFDTGNTIYFGEGSWLTVV.

The CDR3 sequence is CASSEDSGASTDTQYF. The CDR3 DNA follows: TGTGCCAGCAGTGAGGACAGCGGGGCTAGCACAGATACGCAGTATTTT. V is TRBV2 and J is TRBJ2-3; D is perhaps TRBD2 (7 bases). Germline V gene data show CDR1 as SNHLY and CDR2 as FYNNEI. CDR3 size: 16 residues. V was shortened by 3 bases and J by 0 bases, with 13 bases between the two germline ends.

At least ten counts were recorded for this clonotype. CDR3: CATSRDLAGSYNEQFF. CDR3 sequence (DNA): TGTGCCACCAGCAGAGATCTAGCGGGGTCCTACAATGAGCAGTTCTTC. The rearrangement joins TRBV15 to TRBJ2-1, with 9 bases aligning to TRBD2. The ends lost 0 bases at V and 1 base at J; junction bases unmatched: 1. Per germline, CDR1 LNHNV and CDR2 YYDKDF (reference sequence). The CDR3 sequence is 16 residues long. The full variable domain, its missing parts supplied by reference TRBV15 and TRBJ2-1, is DAMVIQNPRYQVTQFGKPVTLSCSQTLNHNVMYWYQQKSSQAPKLLFHYYDKDFNNEADTPDNFQSRRPNTSFCFLDIRSPGLGDTAMYLCATSRDLAGSYNEQFFGPGTRLTVL.

This clonotype has just a few counts. J is TRBJ2-7 and V is TRBV6-1, with 7 positions matching TRBD1. The V and J ends lost 7 bases and 0 bases, in that order; junction bases with no gene match: 6. The CDR3 length is 14 residues. Germline V gene sequence: CDR1 MNHNS, CDR2 SASEGT. CDR3 nucleotide sequence: TGTGCCAGCATGAGACAGGGATACTCCTACGAGCAGTACTTC. Translating gives CASMRQGYSYEQYF.

This chain connects TRBV7-9 to TRBJ2-1, with 8 bases identical to TRBD2. Germline V gives CDR1 SEHNR, CDR2 FQNEAQ (reference sequence). CDR3 size: 16 residues. V was pared by 4 bases and J by 0 bases, with 5 bases of the junction left unmatched. In DNA, the CDR3 is TGTGCCAGCAGCTCGAGCGGGGGTATCTCCTACAATGAGCAGTTCTTC. This translates into CASSSSGGISYNEQFF.

This clonotype has at least ten counts. This chain uses TRBV24-1 with TRBJ2-1; 7 nucleotides agree with TRBD2. The CDR3 length is 16 residues. Germline assignment: CDR1 KGHDR and CDR2 SFDVKD. The ends lost 1 base at V and 7 bases at J; junction bases unmatched: 9. For the CDR3, the DNA is TGTGCCACCAGTGATTTTGGGCAGGGAGGGTTGAATGAGCAGTTCTTC. Amino acids: CATSDFGQGGLNEQFF.

This clonotype appeared a few times. The chain is built from TRBV29-1 and TRBJ2-5, with a possible D match to TRBD2 (5 bases). The CDR3 runs to 14 residues. The germline V gene has CDR1 SQVTM and CDR2 ANQGSEA. Trimming took 5 bases from V and 4 from J, leaving 17 bases between them. The CDR3: CSVTRLGRGETQYF. CDR3 in DNA: TGCAGCGTTACCCGGTTGGGCCGGGGAGAGACCCAGTACTTC.